The 11 T cell receptor beta chains below were found in one sample sequenced in a study of siplizumab effects on memory and regulatory T cells. Measured with immunoSEQ multiplex PCR; TCRdb has only the in-frame clones, and not every one. The repertoire consists of 85,000 to 120,000 clones, with roughly nine tenths occurring once and the leading ten covering 0.9% to 1.4%. Sequencing used CD4+ T cells sorted from blood. These receptors were obtained from a human donor in good health.

This clone occurred once. This chain joins TRBV5-4 and TRBJ2-7, with D uncertain. Germline CDR1 is SGHNT and CDR2 is YYREEE (reference sequence). The CDR3 length is 13 residues. The V gene lost 2 bases and the J gene lost 3 bases, with 9 bases spanning the gap. The CDR3 sequence: CASSLTAGYEQYF. CDR3 DNA: TGTGCCAGCAGCTTAACAGCCGGCTACGAGCAGTACTTC.

This chain uses TRBV7-8 with TRBJ2-5, with D tentatively TRBD1 or TRBD2 (5 bases each). Germline-derived CDR1 and CDR2 are SGHVS and FQNEAQ. V was shortened by 5 bases and J by 3 bases, with 16 bases between the two germline ends. The CDR3 is 15 amino acids. The CDR3 region has the DNA TGTGCCAGCAGCCCGGCCGGGACGGGGAAAGAGACCCAGTACTTC. Its translation: CASSPAGTGKETQYF.

This clone appeared once. This chain connects TRBV15 to TRBJ2-1, with 7 bases identical to TRBD2. Germline values: CDR1 LNHNV, CDR2 YYDKDF (reference sequence). V lost 1 base, J lost 1 base, and 7 bases stayed unmatched. The CDR3 runs 17 residues. CDR3 loop: CATSRVWGGKSYNEQFF. Written as DNA, the CDR3 is TGTGCCACCAGCAGAGTATGGGGGGGGAAATCCTACAATGAGCAGTTCTTC. Together with reference TRBV15 and TRBJ2-1, the CDR3 gives the full variable domain: DAMVIQNPRYQVTQFGKPVTLSCSQTLNHNVMYWYQQKSSQAPKLLFHYYDKDFNNEADTPDNFQSRRPNTSFCFLDIRSPGLGDTAMYLCATSRVWGGKSYNEQFFGPGTRLTVL.

The chain uses TRBV27 and TRBJ2-7; TRBD1 agrees at 7 bases. The CDR3 covers 13 residues. The V gene's germline CDR1 is MNHEY and CDR2 SMNVEV (reference sequence). V lost 3 bases to trimming and J lost 7 bases; unmatched junction nucleotides: 6. The CDR3 bases are TGTGCCAGCAGTTTCACAGGGGCCGGAGAGCAGTACTTC. This gives the protein CASSFTGAGEQYF.

V usage is TRBV18 and J usage is TRBJ1-1; a possible D gene is TRBD1 (6 bases). The CDR3 runs 15 residues. The germline V and J ends were trimmed by 0 bases and 7 bases, with 15 bases remaining between them. Germline V CDR1 and CDR2: KGHSH, LQKENI. The CDR3 region is CASSPPGGFLFEAFF. CDR3 sequence (DNA): TGTGCCAGCTCACCACCGGGGGGCTTTCTCTTTGAAGCTTTCTTT. Together with reference TRBV18 and TRBJ1-1, the CDR3 gives the full variable domain: NAGVMQNPRHLVRRRGQEARLRCSPMKGHSHVYWYRQLPEEGLKFMVYLQKENIIDESGMPKERFSAEFPKEGPSILRIQQVVRGDSAAYFCASSPPGGFLFEAFFGQGTRLTVV.

This chain joins TRBV5-6 and TRBJ1-4, with D possibly matching TRBD1 (5 bases). Germline lookup yields CDR1 SGHDT and CDR2 YYEEEE. CDR3 length equals 13 residues. Trimming removed 4 bases at V and 10 bases at J, with 14 bases between. CDR3 sequence (DNA): TGTGCCAGCAGCCGTGGACATGCAGGAAAACTGTTTTTT. Amino acid sequence: CASSRGHAGKLFF.

The V gene is TRBV29-1, the J gene TRBJ2-7, with TRBD2 identical over 11 bases. This CDR3 is built from 14 residues. J lost 0 bases, V lost 7 bases, and 5 bases had no gene match. Germline loops: CDR1 SQVTM, CDR2 ANQGSEA. The CDR3 DNA reads TGCAGCGCCGGACTAGCGGGCAGCTCCTACGAGCAGTACTTC. It specifies CSAGLAGSSYEQYF.

The chain uses TRBV15 and TRBJ1-2; no firm D call. The germline V gene encodes CDR1 LNHNV and CDR2 YYDKDF (reference sequence). The CDR3 has 13 amino acids. V shed 0 bases and J shed 7 bases, with 9 bases lying between them. The CDR3 is CATSRDTSLGYTF. The CDR3 bases are TGTGCCACCAGCAGAGATACCAGCCTTGGCTACACCTTC.

The chain links TRBV7-2 to TRBJ2-3; D is unresolved. This CDR3 spans 14 amino acids. Trimming shortened V by 5 bases and J by 0 bases, and 9 bases separated the two germline ends. CDR1 SGHTA and CDR2 FQGNSA come from the germline V gene. The CDR3 is CASSPWFSTDTQYF. For the CDR3, the DNA is TGTGCCAGCAGCCCCTGGTTTAGCACAGATACGCAGTATTTT.

The chain combines TRBV14 with TRBJ2-1; D might be TRBD2 (5 bases). CDR1 SGHDN and CDR2 FVKESK come from the germline V gene. The V end was cut by 6 bases, the J end by 7 bases, with 22 bases between. This CDR3 is built from 16 residues. The CDR3 is CASRKAGNVGENEQFF. The DNA for the CDR3 is TGTGCCAGCAGGAAGGCCGGGAACGTAGGTGAAAATGAGCAGTTCTTC.

The genes are TRBV10-3 and TRBJ2-3; D gene uncertain. V lost 0 bases and J lost 2, with 12 bases in between. The CDR3 consists of 16 residues. In germline, CDR1 is ENHRY, CDR2 SYGVKD. As DNA, the CDR3 is TGTGCCATCAGTGAGTCTATGGGCGAGCTCACAGATACGCAGTATTTT. The encoded protein is CAISESMGELTDTQYF.